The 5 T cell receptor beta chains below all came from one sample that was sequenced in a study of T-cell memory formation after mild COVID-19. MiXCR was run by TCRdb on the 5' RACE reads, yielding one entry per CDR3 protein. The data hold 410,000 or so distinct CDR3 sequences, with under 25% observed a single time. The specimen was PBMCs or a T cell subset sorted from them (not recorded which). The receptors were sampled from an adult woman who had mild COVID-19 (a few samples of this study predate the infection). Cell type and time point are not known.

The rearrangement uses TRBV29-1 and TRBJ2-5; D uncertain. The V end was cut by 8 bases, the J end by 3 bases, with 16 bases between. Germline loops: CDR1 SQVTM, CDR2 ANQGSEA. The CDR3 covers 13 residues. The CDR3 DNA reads TGCAGCTCCGTGGGGAACAACGAAGAGACCCAGTACTTC. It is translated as CSSVGNNEETQYF.

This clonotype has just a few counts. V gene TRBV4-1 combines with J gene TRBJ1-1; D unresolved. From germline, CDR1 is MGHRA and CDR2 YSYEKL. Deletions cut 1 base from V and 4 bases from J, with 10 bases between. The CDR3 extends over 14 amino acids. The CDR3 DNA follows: TGCGCCAGCAGCCAAGCCATTGTAATCACTGAAGCTTTCTTT. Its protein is CASSQAIVITEAFF.

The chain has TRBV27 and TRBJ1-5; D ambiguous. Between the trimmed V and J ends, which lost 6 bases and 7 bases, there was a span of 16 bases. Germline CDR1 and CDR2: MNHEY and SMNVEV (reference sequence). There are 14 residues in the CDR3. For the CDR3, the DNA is TGTGCCAGCAGCCCGTTAGGGTCTGGCCAGCCCCAGCATTTT. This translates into CASSPLGSGQPQHF.

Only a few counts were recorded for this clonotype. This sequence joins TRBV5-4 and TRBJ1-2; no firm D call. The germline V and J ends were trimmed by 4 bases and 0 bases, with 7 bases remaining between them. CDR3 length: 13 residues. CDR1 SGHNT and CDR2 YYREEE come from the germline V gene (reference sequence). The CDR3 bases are TGTGCCAGCAGCGACGACCCTAACTATGGCTACACCTTC. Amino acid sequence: CASSDDPNYGYTF.

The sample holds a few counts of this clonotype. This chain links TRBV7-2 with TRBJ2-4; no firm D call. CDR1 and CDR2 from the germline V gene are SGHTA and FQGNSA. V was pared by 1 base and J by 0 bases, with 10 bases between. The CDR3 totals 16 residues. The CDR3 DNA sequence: TGTGCCAGCAGCTTAGGGCCAACTCTAGCCAAAAACATTCAGTACTTC. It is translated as CASSLGPTLAKNIQYF.